Each of the 10 T cell receptor beta chains below was sequenced from the same sample in a study of beta chain features in type 1 diabetes. The study, taken as a whole, reports: TCRB CDR3s from Type 1 diabetes patients were moderately but significantly shorter in all four CD4+ subsets.

These receptors are not linked to any known antigen. Reverse transcribing all isolated RNA meant expressed TCRB transcripts were sequenced. Libraries were prepared by immunoSEQ multiplex PCR; TCRdb keeps only in-frame clonotypes and omits some of them. The sample has about 30,000 clones; roughly three fifths are singletons. Sequenced input: Tregs from blood. These receptors originate from a woman aged 18 to 35 with type 1 diabetes.

The V gene is TRBV7-2, the J gene TRBJ2-1; D might be TRBD1 (6 bases). Germline V CDR1 and CDR2: SGHTA, FQGNSA. CDR3 length: 19 residues. The V gene lost 0 bases and the J gene lost 2 bases, with 20 bases spanning the gap. CDR3 residues: CASSLAPNRVGATYNEQFF. In DNA, the CDR3 is TGTGCCAGCAGCTTAGCCCCGAACAGGGTGGGGGCCACCTACAATGAGCAGTTCTTC. Looking up the rest from reference TRBV7-2 and TRBJ2-1 gives the full variable domain: GAGVSQSPSNKVTEKGKDVELRCDPISGHTALYWYRQSLGQGLEFLIYFQGNSAPDKSGLPSDRFSAERTGGSVSTLTIQRTQQEDSAVYLCASSLAPNRVGATYNEQFFGPGTRLTVL.

The chain couples TRBV28 to TRBJ2-1; 7 bases map to TRBD2. V lost 1 base, J lost 4 bases, and 4 bases stayed unmatched. CDR1 MDHEN and CDR2 SYDVKM come from the germline V gene. CDR3 size: 15 residues. The CDR3 DNA follows: TGTGCCAGCAGTTTATCGAGCGGGACGTACAATGAGCAGTTCTTC. Translating it yields CASSLSSGTYNEQFF.

This chain connects TRBV29-1 to TRBJ2-4; the match to TRBD2 covers 10 bases. The length of the CDR3 is 15 residues. CDR1 is SQVTM, CDR2 ANQGSEA, per germline. V shed 3 bases, J shed 4 bases, and the junction held 6 bases outside the gene matches. CDR3 sequence (DNA): TGCAGCGTTGAGCCCCAACTAGCGGGGAAAAACATTCAGTACTTC. Amino acids: CSVEPQLAGKNIQYF.

This clone has only a few counts. V gene TRBV7-2 combines with J gene TRBJ1-1, with D possibly being TRBD1 (5 bases). V lost 4 bases to trimming and J lost 5 bases, with 11 bases between them. Germline V CDR1 and CDR2: SGHTA, FQGNSA. This CDR3 contains 13 residues. CDR3 sequence: CASSSRGGTEAFF. CDR3 sequence (DNA): TGTGCCAGCAGCTCTAGGGGAGGGACTGAAGCTTTCTTT.

The gene calls are TRBV6-6 and TRBJ1-4, with TRBD1 identical over 7 bases. The germline CDR1 and CDR2 sequences are MNHNY and SVGAGI (reference sequence). This CDR3 is built from 16 residues. The V segment lost 1 base and the J segment 7 bases; nucleotides outside the gene matches: 9. This CDR3 is CASSYYQGEGGEKLFF. The CDR3 nucleotides are TGTGCCAGCAGTTACTACCAGGGGGAAGGCGGTGAAAAACTGTTTTTT.

This clone was recorded a few times. The chain links TRBV2 to TRBJ2-7; D is uncertain. V was pared by 6 bases and J by 2 bases, with 8 bases between. This CDR3 is built from 12 residues. Germline V gene data show CDR1 as SNHLY and CDR2 as FYNNEI. The CDR3 nucleotides are TGTGCCAGCAGCTACAGTGCCTACGAGCAGTACTTC. It encodes CASSYSAYEQYF.

This clone was observed a handful of times. This chain connects TRBV28 to TRBJ2-5; D is perhaps TRBD2 (6 bases). Trimming stripped 8 bases from V and 2 bases from J, with 21 bases between. CDR1 and CDR2 from the germline V gene are MDHEN and SYDVKM. The CDR3 totals 16 residues. The CDR3 here is CASDESLGDSQETQYF. In DNA form, the CDR3 reads TGTGCCAGCGATGAGAGTCTAGGGGACTCACAAGAGACCCAGTACTTC.

The V and J genes are TRBV30 and TRBJ1-2; possibly TRBD1 for D (6 bases). V lost 2 bases, J lost 8 bases, and 18 bases lay in between. CDR3 length: 14 amino acids. Germline V gene sequence: CDR1 GTSNPN, CDR2 SVGIG (reference sequence). The CDR3, as DNA: TGTGCCTGGAGTACGGAAATTAAGGGGGAAGGCTACACCTTC. Residues: CAWSTEIKGEGYTF.

The rearrangement uses TRBV6-1 and TRBJ2-5, with D maybe TRBD2 (5 bases). The better agreement between TRBJ2-7 and the DNA end casts doubt on the J call. CDR1 MNHNS and CDR2 SASEGT come from the germline V gene. The CDR3 contains 14 residues. The CDR3: CASRTDGRNYEQYF. The CDR3, as DNA: TGTGCCAGCAGAACGGATGGGAGAAACTACGAGCAGTACTTC.

The rearrangement uses TRBV7-2 and TRBJ1-1; the D is unclear. V lost 2 bases and J 8 bases, leaving 9 bases between the germline ends. This CDR3 is 12 amino acids long. Germline V gene lookup returns CDR1 SGHTA and CDR2 FQGNSA. CDR3 sequence: CASSLFSREAFF. DNA of the CDR3: TGTGCCAGCAGCTTATTTTCCAGGGAAGCTTTCTTT. The variable domain in full, completed from reference TRBV7-2 and TRBJ1-1, reads GAGVSQSPSNKVTEKGKDVELRCDPISGHTALYWYRQSLGQGLEFLIYFQGNSAPDKSGLPSDRFSAERTGGSVSTLTIQRTQQEDSAVYLCASSLFSREAFFGQGTRLTVV.